One TCR beta chain is described in this entry. This record comes from a study of blood T cells in healthy people across ages. It was with a sample-barcoded 5' primer and a J-beta primer mix that a second PCR of roughly 6 to 11 cycles was run. The authors tagged each cDNA molecule using a template-switch adaptor with 12 random nucleotides. Per sample, CDR3-containing paired-end reads numbered at least 2.5 million. TCRdb reprocessed the 5' RACE reads via MiXCR and lists one record per CDR3 protein. Here the sample spans 950,000 to 1,200,000 distinct CDR3 sequences, about two fifths being singletons. The study isolated at least 7 million PBMCs from each sample. Total RNA, at least 5.5 micrograms per sample, came from PBMCs. This TCR was recovered from a man between 18 and 35 years old in good health. The sequencing sample was made of blood.

The CDR3 sequence: CASSSLGGPGDTEAFF. In nucleotides, the CDR3 is TGCGCCAGCAGCTCGCTCGGAGGGCCGGGGGACACTGAAGCTTTCTTT. The rearrangement links TRBV5-1 to TRBJ1-1; D perhaps matches TRBD1 (5 bases). CDR1 SGHRS and CDR2 YFSETQ come from the germline V gene. The CDR3 contains 16 residues. V was pared by 3 bases and J by 3 bases, with 18 bases between.